In this sample, the clone carrying this T cell receptor (beta chain) turned up many times. The data belong to a study of T-cell reconstitution after alpha-beta-depleted transplantation in children. The library targeted TCRbeta and was prepared with unique molecular identifiers. Each CDR3 protein is one row after TCRdb ran MiXCR on the PCR reads. The sample consists of about 370,000 distinct CDR3 sequences, over 20% of them appearing once. With 4 bases removed from V and 0 bases from J, the gap between germline ends came to 12 bases. The germline CDR1 and CDR2 sequences are DFQATT and SNEGSKA (reference sequence). This CDR3 is built from 14 residues.

The specimen was PBMCs from the stem cell graft donor, collected from the stem cell graft. The rearrangement uses TRBV20-1 and TRBJ1-1, with D perhaps TRBD1 (5 bases). This receptor was obtained from a human donor who donated a stem cell graft to a child with acute myeloid leukemia. CDR3 sequence: CSATPGPMNTEAFF. The CDR3 coding sequence is TGCAGTGCTACCCCAGGGCCCATGAACACTGAAGCTTTCTTT.